Presented here are 30 T cell receptor beta chains from one specimen sequenced in a study of identical twins. One entry per CDR3 protein results from TCRdb running MiXCR on the 5' RACE reads. This sample has approximately 220,000 distinct CDR3 sequences; over 8% occur once, and the top ten carry 5.1%. The sample consisted of memory (CD45RO+) T cells sorted from blood. These receptors all come from a woman aged 18-30 years in good health.

This clonotype was seen a few times. This chain uses TRBV5-5 with TRBJ1-6; 7 bases map to TRBD1. The CDR3 covers 14 residues. Trimming removed 3 bases from V and 4 bases from J; junction bases left unmatched: 1. Germline CDR1 reads SGHKS; CDR2 reads YYEKEE (reference sequence). The CDR3 region has the DNA TGTGCCAGCAGCTCGGGACAGTATAATTCACCCCTCCACTTT. This encodes CASSSGQYNSPLHF. The whole variable domain, filled in from reference TRBV5-5 and TRBJ1-6, reads DAGVTQSPTHLIKTRGQQVTLRCSPISGHKSVSWYQQVLGQGPQFIFQYYEKEERGRGNFPDRFSARQFPNYSSELNVNALLLGDSALYLCASSSGQYNSPLHFGNGTRLTVT.

This clonotype was seen more than once but under ten times. The V gene is TRBV10-3, the J gene TRBJ2-3; 9 nucleotides line up with TRBD2. Germline CDR1 ENHRY, CDR2 SYGVKD. J lost 2 bases, V lost 3 bases, and 9 bases had no gene match. The CDR3 totals 17 residues. CDR3 protein: CAISEQAGGGATDTQYF. CDR3 bases: TGTGCCATCAGTGAACAAGCGGGGGGCGGGGCCACAGATACGCAGTATTTT.

This clonotype was counted a few times. The chain combines TRBV29-1 with TRBJ2-3, with 9 bases lining up with TRBD1. The CDR3 sequence is 15 residues long. V dropped 6 bases and J dropped 6; count of bases not matched to a gene: 13. The V gene's germline CDR1 is SQVTM and CDR2 ANQGSEA. The CDR3 here is CSVEPRDRVRDTQYF. As DNA, the CDR3 is TGCAGCGTGGAACCCCGGGACAGGGTGAGGGATACGCAGTATTTT.

The chain is built from TRBV11-3 and TRBJ1-5, with no clear D. Germline V gives CDR1 SGHNT, CDR2 YENEEA. The CDR3 totals 16 residues. Deletions cut 0 bases from V and 5 bases from J, with 14 bases between. The CDR3 is CASSLDHSGLYQPQHF. Written as DNA, the CDR3 is TGTGCCAGCAGCTTAGATCATTCAGGCTTGTATCAGCCCCAGCATTTT.

The chain is built from TRBV11-2 and TRBJ2-7; D possibly uses TRBD1 or TRBD2 (5 bases each). The CDR3 is 14 amino acids. Trimming pared 5 bases from V and 9 bases from J, leaving 20 bases between. Germline-derived CDR1 and CDR2 are SGHAT and FQNNGV. The CDR3 coding sequence is TGTGCCAGCAGCGCTTCAGGGACGGGCTTCTGGCAGTACTTC. Residues: CASSASGTGFWQYF.

This chain connects TRBV6-5 to TRBJ2-3, with 7 bases that match TRBD2. J was trimmed by 2 bases and V by 2 bases; bases with no gene match: 7. Germline CDR1 and CDR2: MNHEY and SVGAGI. The CDR3 runs 16 residues. CDR3: CASSYGSGTNTDTQYF. The CDR3 coding sequence is TGTGCCAGCAGTTACGGTTCCGGGACTAACACAGATACGCAGTATTTT.

The table lists this clonotype with a few counts. The V and J genes are TRBV5-1 and TRBJ2-5; 7 bases are a match to TRBD1. CDR1 SGHRS and CDR2 YFSETQ come from the germline V gene. V trimming: 0 bases; J trimming: 11 bases; junction bases outside the gene matches: 10. CDR3 length: 14 residues. DNA of the CDR3: TGCGCCAGCAGCTTGGGGACAGGCCGGGATTCGCAGTACTTC. This gives the protein CASSLGTGRDSQYF. Full variable domain (outside the CDR3, taken from reference TRBV5-1 and TRBJ2-5): KAGVTQTPRYLIKTRGQQVTLSCSPISGHRSVSWYQQTPGQGLQFLFEYFSETQRNKGNFPGRFSGRQFSNSRSEMNVSTLELGDSALYLCASSLGTGRDSQYFGPGTRLLVL.

The rearrangement joins TRBV7-9 to TRBJ2-1; possible D gene TRBD2, 6 bases. CDR3 size: 13 residues. With 5 bases removed from V and 8 bases from J, the gap between germline ends came to 13 bases. From germline, CDR1 is SEHNR and CDR2 FQNEAQ (reference sequence). The CDR3 DNA reads TGTGCCAGCAGCCCCGGGGGATACCATGAGCAGTTCTTC. This sequence encodes CASSPGGYHEQFF.

The rearrangement joins TRBV6-2 or TRBV6-3 to TRBJ1-2; D is perhaps TRBD1 (6 bases). This CDR3 comprises 15 residues. The germline V gene encodes CDR1 MNHEY and CDR2 SVGEGT. Between the trimmed V and J ends, which lost 5 bases and 0 bases, there was a span of 13 bases. As DNA, the CDR3 is TGTGCCAGCAGTCGCGGGACAATACCTAACTATGGCTACACCTTC. It codes for CASSRGTIPNYGYTF.

This clonotype was seen many times. The V and J genes are TRBV10-3 and TRBJ2-7; D call uncertain. Deletions cut 4 bases from V and 2 bases from J, with 3 bases between. Looked up from germline, CDR1 is ENHRY and CDR2 is SYGVKD. CDR3 length: 11 residues. The CDR3 DNA follows: TGTGCCATCAGTGGGACCTACGAGCAGTACTTC. Translated, it gives CAISGTYEQYF.

This clonotype came up many times. The rearrangement uses TRBV12-3 or TRBV12-4 and TRBJ2-7; no firm D call. Trimming stripped 5 bases from V and 3 bases from J, with 11 bases between. This CDR3 is built from 13 residues. CDR3 coding DNA: TGTGCCAGCAGTCGCGGCGAGAACTACGAGCAGTACTTC. It translates to CASSRGENYEQYF.

At least ten counts were recorded for this clonotype. The rearrangement uses TRBV29-1 and TRBJ2-5; D may be TRBD2 (6 bases). From germline, CDR1 is SQVTM and CDR2 ANQGSEA. This CDR3 spans 12 amino acids. The ends were cut back, 4 bases at V and 4 bases at J, with 10 bases in the middle. The CDR3 here is CSVARGLETQYF. The CDR3 DNA reads TGCAGCGTTGCGCGGGGACTAGAGACCCAGTACTTC.

This clonotype was observed a few times. V gene TRBV7-2 combines with J gene TRBJ2-1, with D uncertain. In germline, CDR1 is SGHTA, CDR2 FQGNSA. Trimming took off 11 bases at V and 10 bases at J, with 21 bases between the two ends. The CDR3 is 13 residues long. This CDR3 is CAGAAAQVGEQFF. The CDR3 DNA follows: TGTGCCGGAGCAGCAGCTCAGGTTGGAGAGCAGTTCTTC.

This clonotype was found a few times. This chain uses TRBV7-8 with TRBJ2-7; D unclear. Germline lookup yields CDR1 SGHVS and CDR2 FQNEAQ. This CDR3 is 13 amino acids long. Trimming shortened V by 5 bases and J by 6 bases, and 14 bases separated the two germline ends. This chain's CDR3 is CASSPLSPGEQYF. CDR3 DNA sequence: TGTGCCAGCAGCCCACTAAGCCCGGGCGAGCAGTACTTC.

This clonotype was detected a few times. The chain joins TRBV5-1 to TRBJ2-5; 11 bases agree with TRBD2. With V trimmed by 4 bases and J by 7 bases, 6 bases remained unmatched. Germline loops: CDR1 SGHRS, CDR2 YFSETQ. CDR3 length equals 14 residues. The CDR3 is CASSPGTSGGTQYF. Written as DNA, the CDR3 is TGCGCCAGCAGCCCCGGAACTAGCGGGGGGACCCAGTACTTC.

This clonotype was detected only a few times. V is TRBV12-3 or TRBV12-4 and J is TRBJ2-7; D unclear. This CDR3 is 11 amino acids long. Trimming left V 3 bases short and J 6 bases short, with 6 bases between. CDR3 DNA: TGTGCCAGCAGTTTGCGGCTCGAGCAGTACTTC. This codes for CASSLRLEQYF.

The sample holds a few counts of this clonotype. This chain joins TRBV5-5 and TRBJ2-1; tentatively, D is TRBD1 (5 bases). The CDR3 loop spans 13 amino acids. CDR1 and CDR2 from the germline V gene are SGHKS and YYEKEE (reference sequence). V lost 0 bases, J lost 9 bases, and 10 bases lay in between. The CDR3 DNA reads as TGTGCCAGCAGCTTGGGGACACCTAGTGAGCAGTTCTTC. Protein sequence: CASSLGTPSEQFF.

In DNA form, the CDR3 reads TGCAGTGCCCCACAGGGTGATACGGAGACCCAGTACTTC. It specifies CSAPQGDTETQYF. The genes are TRBV20-1 and TRBJ2-5, with D possibly matching TRBD1 (6 bases). Trimming took off 6 bases at V and 5 bases at J, with 16 bases between the two ends. The CDR3 sequence is 13 residues long. The V gene's germline CDR1 is DFQATT and CDR2 SNEGSKA (reference sequence).

This chain links TRBV3-1 with TRBJ1-2, with unresolved D. The germline V gene encodes CDR1 LGHDT and CDR2 YNNKEL (reference sequence). Between the trimmed V and J ends, which lost 1 base and 3 bases, there was a span of 9 bases. The CDR3 contains 14 residues. CDR3 amino acids: CASSQGTGYYGYTF. CDR3 DNA sequence: TGTGCCAGCAGCCAAGGCACGGGGTACTATGGCTACACCTTC. The entire variable domain, with the rest obtained from reference TRBV3-1 and TRBJ1-2, is as follows: DTAVSQTPKYLVTQMGNDKSIKCEQNLGHDTMYWYKQDSKKFLKIMFSYNNKELIINETVPNRFSPKSPDKAHLNLHINSLELGDSAVYFCASSQGTGYYGYTFGSGTRLTVV.

This clonotype was picked up a small number of times. This rearrangement joins TRBV20-1 to TRBJ2-1, with D possibly TRBD1 on 5 matching bases. CDR3 length: 14 amino acids. V lost 1 base to trimming and J lost 9 bases, with 16 bases between them. CDR1 is DFQATT, CDR2 SNEGSKA, per germline (reference sequence). The DNA for the CDR3 is TGCAGTGCTAGAGGTCTCAGGGAAGAAGTTGAGCAGTTCTTC. It translates to CSARGLREEVEQFF.

The table lists this clonotype with a few counts. The V gene is TRBV18, the J gene TRBJ2-6, with 8 bases matching TRBD1. Germline assignment: CDR1 KGHSH and CDR2 LQKENI. The trim removed 2 bases at V and 0 bases at J, leaving 9 bases unmatched. CDR3 length: 19 amino acids. Here the CDR3 reads CASSPVDSGTGSGANVLTF. CDR3 DNA: TGTGCCAGCTCACCAGTAGATTCTGGGACAGGCTCTGGGGCCAACGTCCTGACTTTC. Based on the CDR3 plus reference TRBV18 and TRBJ2-6, the full variable domain is NAGVMQNPRHLVRRRGQEARLRCSPMKGHSHVYWYRQLPEEGLKFMVYLQKENIIDESGMPKERFSAEFPKEGPSILRIQQVVRGDSAAYFCASSPVDSGTGSGANVLTFGAGSRLTVL.

This clonotype was seen ten or more times. The genes are TRBV2 and TRBJ2-5; 7 positions match TRBD2. The trim removed 4 bases at V and 4 bases at J, leaving 0 bases unmatched. The CDR3 spans 12 residues. Germline assignment: CDR1 SNHLY and CDR2 FYNNEI. The CDR3 bases are TGTGCCAGCAGTGGGGAGGGAGAGACCCAGTACTTC. It specifies CASSGEGETQYF.

Ten or more counts support this clonotype. V is TRBV7-2 and J is TRBJ2-7; no definite D call. CDR3 length: 13 amino acids. CDR1 is SGHTA, CDR2 FQGNSA, per germline. The V end was cut by 7 bases, the J end by 4 bases, with 14 bases between. This CDR3 reads CASTTLQGYEQYF. CDR3 DNA: TGTGCCAGCACCACACTCCAAGGTTACGAGCAGTACTTC. Based on the CDR3 plus reference TRBV7-2 and TRBJ2-7, the full variable domain is GAGVSQSPSNKVTEKGKDVELRCDPISGHTALYWYRQSLGQGLEFLIYFQGNSAPDKSGLPSDRFSAERTGGSVSTLTIQRTQQEDSAVYLCASTTLQGYEQYFGPGTRLTVT.

CDR3 region: CASSVDRQETQYF. CDR3 DNA sequence: TGTGCCAGCAGTGTCGACAGACAAGAGACCCAGTACTTC. This sequence joins TRBV2 and TRBJ2-5; a possible D gene is TRBD1 (5 bases). V lost 4 bases, J lost 2 bases, and 8 bases lay in between. This CDR3 has 13 residues. CDR1 and CDR2 from the germline V gene are SNHLY and FYNNEI.

This clonotype appeared many times. This sequence joins TRBV2 and TRBJ1-3; no definite D call. The CDR3 is 16 residues long. Trimming took off 3 bases at V and 3 bases at J, with 15 bases between the two ends. The germline CDR1 and CDR2 sequences are SNHLY and FYNNEI. The CDR3 nucleotides are TGTGCCAGCAGTGATCAAACCCCGGGTCTTGGAAACACCATATATTTT. Translating gives CASSDQTPGLGNTIYF. The complete variable domain, with remaining parts taken from reference TRBV2 and TRBJ1-3, reads EPEVTQTPSHQVTQMGQEVILRCVPISNHLYFYWYRQILGQKVEFLVSFYNNEISEKSEIFDDQFSVERPDGSNFTLKIRSTKLEDSAMYFCASSDQTPGLGNTIYFGEGSWLTVV.

The chain couples TRBV9 to TRBJ2-7; 9 bases align to TRBD1. Germline V gene data show CDR1 as SGDLS and CDR2 as YYNGEE. The CDR3 has 14 amino acids. After removal of 4 bases from V and 3 bases from J, the junction contained 5 bases not matched to a gene. This CDR3 is CASSKQGQGYEQYF. Written as DNA, the CDR3 is TGTGCCAGCAGCAAGCAGGGACAGGGCTACGAGCAGTACTTC.

V gene TRBV3-1 combines with J gene TRBJ1-3, with D perhaps matching TRBD1 (6 bases). The V gene lost 2 bases and the J gene lost 3 bases, with 17 bases spanning the gap. The CDR3 has 17 amino acids. CDR1 LGHDT and CDR2 YNNKEL come from the germline V gene (reference sequence). CDR3 sequence: CASSQYSAGALGNTIYF. Here the CDR3 DNA reads TGTGCCAGCAGCCAATATTCGGCAGGGGCCCTTGGAAACACCATATATTTT.

The gene calls are TRBV20-1 and TRBJ1-2, with D possibly matching TRBD1 (5 bases). Trimming removed 2 bases at V and 2 bases at J, with 18 bases between. The CDR3 runs to 16 residues. Germline CDR1 and CDR2: DFQATT and SNEGSKA (reference sequence). The CDR3 DNA sequence: TGCAGTGCTAGACGTTGGGGACCTCTCTTGAACTATGGCTACACCTTC. As protein: CSARRWGPLLNYGYTF.

This clonotype was counted at least ten times. The chain has TRBV30 and TRBJ2-5; TRBD2 matches at 13 bases. J gave up 5 bases and V 5 bases, and 2 bases lay outside the gene matches. Germline V gives CDR1 GTSNPN, CDR2 SVGIG (reference sequence). This CDR3 spans 13 amino acids. CDR3 nucleotides: TGTGCCTGGGGACTAGCGGGAGCGGAGACCCAGTACTTC. Translation: CAWGLAGAETQYF. The variable domain in full, completed from reference TRBV30 and TRBJ2-5, reads SQTIHQWPATLVQPVGSPLSLECTVEGTSNPNLYWYRQAAGRGLQLLFYSVGIGQISSEVPQNLSASRPQDRQFILSSKKLLLSDSGFYLCAWGLAGAETQYFGPGTRLLVL.

This clonotype was seen at least ten times. The gene calls are TRBV12-3 or TRBV12-4 and TRBJ2-5; 10 nucleotides agree with TRBD2. The J segment lost 7 bases and the V segment lost 6 bases, leaving 8 bases of the junction unmatched. The CDR3 has 14 amino acids. CDR3 sequence (DNA): TGTGCCAGCAGAGACAGTTCTAGCGGGGGGACCCAGTACTTC. Translating gives CASRDSSSGGTQYF.